The 3 T cell receptor beta chains in this list originate from one sample, sequenced in a study of cytomegalovirus exposure and HLA in healthy donors. 13 Jbeta primers and 60 Vbeta primers were used for the PCR. Some clones are missing from TCRdb's copy, which holds only in-frame ones; the method was immunoSEQ multiplex PCR. The repertoire includes 150,000 to 180,000 clones, 80% of them detected once, and more than 10% sits in the top ten. Material: PBMCs. These receptors originate from a man younger than 40 in good health and CMV-seropositive.

As regards this clone: A junction boundary mismatches the germline segment, possibly from a read error. The rearrangement uses TRBV7-9 and TRBJ2-7; 10 bases agree with TRBD1. The CDR3 loop spans 15 amino acids. Germline CDR1 SEHNR, CDR2 FQNEAQ (reference sequence). The CDR3 sequence is CSSSNRQGASYEQYF. For the CDR3, the DNA is TGTTCCAGCAGCAACCGACAGGGGGCATCCTACGAGCAGTACTTC. Combining the CDR3 with reference TRBV7-9 and TRBJ2-7 gives the whole variable domain DTGVSQNPRHKITKRGQNVTFRCDPISEHNRLYWYRQTLGQGPEFLTYFQNEAQLEKSRLLSDRFSAERPKGSFSTLEIQRTEQGDSAMYLCSSSNRQGASYEQYFGPGTRLTVT.

This CDR3 is CASSLLRGASNQPQHF. CDR3 DNA sequence: TGTGCCAGCAGTTTATTGCGGGGGGCGTCCAATCAGCCCCAGCATTTT. The chain combines TRBV28 with TRBJ1-5, with TRBD1 as a possible D gene (6 bases). The CDR3 has 16 amino acids. CDR1 is MDHEN, CDR2 SYDVKM, per germline. Trimming stripped 1 base from V and 3 bases from J, with 13 bases between.

This clone was seen a single time. The chain has TRBV5-5 and TRBJ1-1; D gene uncertain. The V gene lost 3 bases and the J gene lost 0 bases, with 9 bases spanning the gap. The V gene's germline CDR1 is SGHKS and CDR2 YYEKEE (reference sequence). This CDR3 is built from 14 residues. CDR3: CASSSSYMNTEAFF. The CDR3 coding sequence is TGTGCCAGCAGCTCCTCTTACATGAACACTGAAGCTTTCTTT.